The rows below give T cell receptor beta chains drawn from one sample of a study of blood T cell repertoires in COVID-19. The repertoire was sequenced with immunoSEQ multiplex PCR; TCRdb's copy has only in-frame clones and lacks some. The sample comprises hundreds of thousands of clones, over 85% of which are singletons, and roughly 0.87% rests with the top ten. Material for sequencing was peripheral blood. These receptors all come from a man younger than 35 with COVID-19, enrolled during active disease. Both conserved end residues are part of each CDR3. D genes are given only for firm matches. The size entry is marked missing in some rows and otherwise reads once, few, many or a size class.

>TRBV7-3|-|-|TRBJ1-1
TGTGCCAGCAGCGCTACTATTCAGGGGAAAGCTTTCTTT
CASSATIQGKAFF
>TRBV14|-|TRBD1|TRBJ2-3
TGTGCCAGCAGTTCCACTGGGACAGGGAATCGAGGTACGCAGTATTTT
CASSSTGTGNRGTQYF
>TRBV6-1|-|TRBD1|TRBJ1-5
TGTGCCAGCAGTGAAGCAGGCAGGGGGGAGCCCCAGCATTTT
CASSEAGRGEPQHF
>TRBV3-1/TRBV3-2|-|TRBD2|TRBJ2-1
TGTGCCAGCAGCCAAGTTCCGGGGGGGCCTAATGAGCAGTTCTTC
CASSQVPGGPNEQFF
>TRBV10-1|-|TRBD1|TRBJ1-3
TGCGCCAGCAGTGACCTACTCGGGACAGGGAAACTTCGCTCTGGAAACACCATATATTTT
CASSDLLGTGKLRSGNTIYF
>TRBV7-9|-|TRBD1|TRBJ2-5
TGTGCCAGCAGCTTAGGGGACAGGGGACGGGAGACCCAGTACTTC
CASSLGDRGRETQYF
>TRBV7-2|-|TRBD1|TRBJ2-5
TGTGCCAGCAGCTTCGCAGGGGGCGTCGAGACCCAGTACTTC
CASSFAGGVETQYF
>TRBV5-4|once|TRBD1|TRBJ1-2
TGTGCCAGCAGCCCAGGACAGGGTGCCTATGGCTACACCTTC
CASSPGQGAYGYTF
>TRBV28|-|-|TRBJ1-2
TGTGCCAGCAACCGACAAAACTATGGCTACACCTTC
CASNRQNYGYTF
>TRBV7-8|once|-|TRBJ2-7
TGTGCCAGCAGCTTGACACGGTACGAGCAGTACTTC
CASSLTRYEQYF
>TRBV2|-|TRBD2|TRBJ2-3
TGTGCCACGACTAGCGGGAGGACGAGCACAGATACGCAGTATTTT
CATTSGRTSTDTQYF
>TRBV23-1|once|-|TRBJ2-1
TGCGCCAGCAGTCTTCCGGACAGACCAGACTACAATGAGCAGTTCTTC
CASSLPDRPDYNEQFF
>TRBV5-6|-|TRBD1|TRBJ1-2
TGTGCCAGCAGCTGGACCCAAACAGGGGGCGTCGGGTATGGCTACACCTTC
CASSWTQTGGVGYGYTF
>TRBV3-1/TRBV3-2|-|-|TRBJ2-7
TGTGCCAGCAGCAAGGGACTCTCCTACGAGCAGTACTTC
CASSKGLSYEQYF
>TRBV6-6|-|TRBD2|TRBJ2-1
TGTGCCAGCAGTCCGGGACTAGCGGGGGGGCTAAATGAGCAGTTCTTC
CASSPGLAGGLNEQFF
>TRBV3-1/TRBV3-2|-|-|TRBJ1-1
TGTGCCAGCAGCCAGCGCAGGGGATCGGCCGAAGCTTTCTTT
CASSQRRGSAEAFF
>TRBV4-1|-|-|TRBJ2-2
TGCGCCAGCAGCCAAGATAGGCTAGCTAGGGCCGGGGAGCTGTTTTTT
CASSQDRLARAGELFF
>TRBV5-1|-|-|TRBJ2-5
TGCGCCAGCAGCTTGGGGCAGGGAGAGACCCAGTACTTC
CASSLGQGETQYF
>TRBV20-1|once|-|TRBJ2-2
TGCAGTGCTCTCGTCACCGGGGAGCTGTTTTTT
CSALVTGELFF
>TRBV5-1|-|TRBD2|TRBJ2-5
TGCGCCAGCAGCTTGGCAGGACTAGCGGGGTTCAGGGAGACCCAGTACTTC
CASSLAGLAGFRETQYF
>TRBV5-4|-|TRBD1|TRBJ1-2
TGTGCCAGCAGCTTGGCCGGGACAGGTTATGGCTACACCTTC
CASSLAGTGYGYTF
>TRBV9|-|TRBD1|TRBJ2-1
TGTGCCAGCAGCCTCCGACAGGGGGCTGACAATGAGCAGTTCTTC
CASSLRQGADNEQFF
>TRBV10-3|once|-|TRBJ2-7
TGTGCCATCAGTGATCCTACCGACGGGGATCAGTACTTC
CAISDPTDGDQYF
>TRBV5-4|-|-|TRBJ2-6
TGTGCCAGCAGCGCGGGGACAGCTGGGGCCAACGTCCTGACTTTC
CASSAGTAGANVLTF
>TRBV5-1|-|-|TRBJ2-1
TGCGCCAGCAGCTTGGGGGTTGGGCGCTACAATGAGCAGTTCTTC
CASSLGVGRYNEQFF
>TRBV5-4|-|-|TRBJ1-2
TGTGCCAGCAGCTTGCCAGGGCGCGGTAACTATGGCTACACCTTC
CASSLPGRGNYGYTF
>TRBV2|few|-|TRBJ1-5
TGTGCCAGCAGTTCCGACAGGTCCAATCAGCCCCAGCATTTT
CASSSDRSNQPQHF
>TRBV5-6|-|-|TRBJ2-7
TGTGCCAGCAGCTGGACACCTTCCTACGAGCAGTACTTC
CASSWTPSYEQYF
>TRBV19|-|TRBD1|TRBJ2-3
TGTGCCAGTAGTACCCGGGACAGATCGTTCTTAGATACGCAGTATTTT
CASSTRDRSFLDTQYF
>TRBV19|-|TRBD1|TRBJ2-1
TGTGCCAGTAGCTGGACAGGGGAGCAGTTCTTC
CASSWTGEQFF
>TRBV7-9|-|-|TRBJ1-3
TGTGCCAGCAGCCCGCGCATGGGTAGCGCTGGAAACACCATATATTTT
CASSPRMGSAGNTIYF
>TRBV23-1|-|-|TRBJ1-2
TGCGCCAGCACCCCCCGGGGTTGGGACTATGGCTACACCTTC
CASTPRGWDYGYTF
>TRBV5-8|-|TRBD2|TRBJ2-7
TGTGCCAGCAGCTTCGATATCCTAGCGGGGGGCAAGCAGTACTTC
CASSFDILAGGKQYF
>TRBV13|-|TRBD1|TRBJ1-2
TGTGCCAGCAGCTCGACAGGGGGCGATGGCTACACCTTC
CASSSTGGDGYTF
>TRBV5-4|-|-|TRBJ2-7
TGTGCCAGCTCCCGAACAGAGTCCTACGAGCAGTACTTC
CASSRTESYEQYF
>TRBV2|-|-|TRBJ2-1
TGTGCCAGCAGCGTGAAAGGCGTGGGCGAGCAGTTCTTC
CASSVKGVGEQFF
>TRBV7-2|-|-|TRBJ2-2
TGTGCCAGCCCCGGTGTGCGGGCGGACCCCCTCACCGGGGAGCTGTTTTTT
CASPGVRADPLTGELFF
>TRBV9|-|TRBD2|TRBJ2-3
TGTGCCAGCAGCCTGGAGCGGGGGAGGGATACGCAGTATTTT
CASSLERGRDTQYF
>TRBV6-4|-|-|TRBJ1-5
TGTGCCAGCAGCCCCTTAGCGGGTCAGCCCCAGCATTTT
CASSPLAGQPQHF
>TRBV4-1|-|-|TRBJ1-3
TGCGCCAGCAGCCAAGAGAGCCTAAGCTCTGGAAACACCATATATTTT
CASSQESLSSGNTIYF
>TRBV5-1|-|-|TRBJ2-3
TGCGCCAGCAGCTTGGATTGGGGCGGCACAGATACGCAGTATTTT
CASSLDWGGTDTQYF
>TRBV15|-|-|TRBJ2-3
TGTGCCACCAGCCCCAACCCCCTCGCGGGCACGCAGTATTTT
CATSPNPLAGTQYF
>TRBV10-2|-|TRBD2|TRBJ2-5
TGCGCCAGCAGTCCAGCGGGGGGTCAAGAGACCCAGTACTTC
CASSPAGGQETQYF
>TRBV11-2|-|-|TRBJ2-1
TGTGCCAGCACCTTCTCCGCCCTAGCGTTAATGACCAATGAGCAGTTCTTC
CASTFSALALMTNEQFF
>TRBV4-2|-|-|TRBJ2-7
TGTGCCAGCAGCCAAGAGGGTCTGGGCAACTACGAGCAGTACTTC
CASSQEGLGNYEQYF
>TRBV29-1|once|TRBD1|TRBJ1-1
TGCAGCGTGCGGACAGGGGCGGTTGAAGCTTTCTTT
CSVRTGAVEAFF
>TRBV2|-|TRBD1|TRBJ1-5
TGTGCCAGCAAGGTAGAGGGACAGGGCGGACAGCCCCAGCATTTT
CASKVEGQGGQPQHF
>TRBV6-5|-|TRBD2|TRBJ2-7
TGTGCCAGCAGTTACGCGGCTAGCGGGGTCTACGAGCAGTACTTC
CASSYAASGVYEQYF
>TRBV6-2/TRBV6-3|once|-|TRBJ2-5
TGTGCCAGCAGTTACTCGGGGGGTAGGCAAGAGACCCAGTACTTC
CASSYSGGRQETQYF
>TRBV3-1/TRBV3-2|-|-|TRBJ2-3
TGTGCCAGCAGCCAAGCGACCGGGGGAGGCACAGATACGCAGTATTTT
CASSQATGGGTDTQYF
>TRBV3-1/TRBV3-2|-|-|TRBJ2-3
TGTGCCAGCAGCCAAGGATTTACTAGCACAGATACGCAGTATTTT
CASSQGFTSTDTQYF
>TRBV9|-|TRBD2|TRBJ2-2
TGTGCCAGTGCCTCAGGCGGGAGGGCCTCGCCCGGGGAGCTGTTTTTT
CASASGGRASPGELFF
>TRBV5-1|-|-|TRBJ1-6
TGCGCCAGCAGCTTGGAAGTTAGGTTGGCGGGGTCACCCCTCCACTTT
CASSLEVRLAGSPLHF
>TRBV9|-|TRBD1|TRBJ1-3
TGTGCCAGCAGCGTTTTAGGGACAGTTAGGGGAAACACCATATATTTT
CASSVLGTVRGNTIYF
>TRBV5-1|-|TRBD1|TRBJ2-7
TGCGCCAGCAGCTCCGGACAGGGGGCTCACGGGGAGCAGTACTTC
CASSSGQGAHGEQYF
>TRBV7-2|-|-|TRBJ1-1
TGTGCCAGCAGCGCTAGGATGAACACTGAAGCTTTCTTT
CASSARMNTEAFF
>TRBV19|-|-|TRBJ2-3
TGTGCCAGTAGTATAGGCGGAGAACCGCAGTATTTT
CASSIGGEPQYF
>TRBV6-6|-|TRBD2|TRBJ2-1
TGTGCCAGCAGTTACGGGGGGGCCTACAATGAGCAGTTCTTC
CASSYGGAYNEQFF
>TRBV3-1/TRBV3-2|-|-|TRBJ2-1
TGTGCCAGCAGCCATATTCTGGAGGGCGGGAATGAGCAGTTCTTC
CASSHILEGGNEQFF
>TRBV2|-|TRBD1|TRBJ1-3
TGTGCCAGCACCCCCGGCCAGGGGGCGGGTGGAAACACCATATATTTT
CASTPGQGAGGNTIYF